The entry that follows covers one T cell receptor (beta chain) sequence. Antigen: not known. With a much larger clone just one base away, this may be a read error. This entry belongs to a study of blood T cells in healthy people across ages. Findings and limits, study-wide: The long-lived group displayed more naive CD4+ cells, plus higher diversity, than the aged donors did. The study regarded diversity estimates from one million T cells as underestimates.

Germline V lookup: CDR1 SGHDT, CDR2 YYEEEE. The CDR3 is 14 amino acids. V lost 1 base and J 10 bases, leaving 17 bases between the germline ends. The use of a sample-barcoded 5' primer and a J-beta primer mix characterized a second PCR of about 6 to 12 cycles. A template-switch adaptor containing 12 random nucleotides labeled each cDNA molecule. One entry per CDR3 protein, called by TCRdb with MiXCR from the 5' RACE reads. The sample gives about 1.7 million distinct CDR3 sequences, over 25% of which show up once; roughly 8% is in the top ten. Healthy Caucasian individuals from Russia aged about 6 to 100 were enrolled as donors.

This chain joins TRBV5-6 and TRBJ1-2; unclear D gene. The clonotype was recovered from a woman aged 25 to 39 in good health. Sequencing input: blood. CDR3 sequence (DNA): TGTGCCAGCAGCTTGTACGGGTCCCCCGCTGACTACACCTTC. Its translation: CASSLYGSPADYTF. The full variable domain, completed using reference TRBV5-6 and TRBJ1-2, is DAGVTQSPTHLIKTRGQQVTLRCSPKSGHDTVSWYQQALGQGPQFIFQYYEEEERQRGNFPDRFSGHQFPNYSSELNVNALLLGDSALYLCASSLYGSPADYTFGSGTRLTVV.